The 32 T cell receptor beta chains reported below all come from one sample, sequenced in a study of shared clonotypes between healthy human individuals. The method was immunoSEQ multiplex PCR; TCRdb's version includes in-frame clones alone and lacks a portion of them. The repertoire holds over a million clones, around 76% seen once, with about 1.5% in the top ten. The sequenced material came from memory CD4+ T cells sorted from blood. Subset of the sample: CD45RA-negative fraction. These receptor sequences come from a man younger than 35 in good health.

The gene calls are TRBV29-1 and TRBJ1-4; D might be TRBD1 (5 bases). Germline CDR1 and CDR2: SQVTM and ANQGSEA. CDR3 size: 12 residues. Trimming removed 5 bases at V and 7 bases at J, with 11 bases between. The chain's CDR3 is CSVRGGSEKLFF. As DNA, the CDR3 is TGCAGCGTTCGGGGCGGATCTGAAAAACTGTTTTTT.

This clone occurred once. The genes are TRBV5-1 and TRBJ1-3; no firm D call. There are 15 residues in the CDR3. Germline CDR1 SGHRS, CDR2 YFSETQ. Deletions cut 4 bases from V and 0 bases from J, with 11 bases between. The CDR3 is CASSPTASSGNTIYF. CDR3 nucleotides: TGCGCCAGCAGCCCAACAGCAAGCTCTGGAAACACCATATATTTT.

This chain joins TRBV10-2 and TRBJ2-2; D is uncertain. V dropped 11 bases and J dropped 4 bases, with 14 bases sitting between them. Per the germline V gene, CDR1 is WSHSY and CDR2 is SAAADI. CDR3 size: 13 residues. DNA for the CDR3: TGCGCCCGCTCAGAGTCATCCACCGGGGAGCTGTTTTTT. Translating it yields CARSESSTGELFF.

About this clone itself: This specimen includes other DNA sequences encoding the same CDR3. The chain combines TRBV6-6 with TRBJ1-3; D ambiguous. Trimming took 5 bases from V and 4 from J, leaving 6 bases between them. CDR1 and CDR2 (germline): MNHNY, SVGAGI (reference sequence). The CDR3 runs to 12 residues. CDR3 in DNA: TGTGCCAGCAGTCCCCAGGGAAACACCATATATTTT. Residues: CASSPQGNTIYF.

The V call is TRBV9, the J call TRBJ2-3; 7 nucleotides line up with TRBD2. V lost 4 bases, J lost 2 bases, and 4 bases stayed unmatched. The CDR3 runs to 14 residues. Germline assignment: CDR1 SGDLS and CDR2 YYNGEE. The chain's CDR3 is CASSRGELTDTQYF. CDR3 DNA sequence: TGTGCCAGCAGCCGGGGGGAACTCACAGATACGCAGTATTTT.

This clone was detected a few times. The V gene is TRBV6-6, the J gene TRBJ1-1; no reliable D call. Trimming removed 0 bases at V and 8 bases at J, with 10 bases between. This CDR3 is built from 13 residues. Looked up from germline, CDR1 is MNHNY and CDR2 is SVGAGI (reference sequence). The DNA for the CDR3 is TGTGCCAGCAGTTACTCGTGGAATGGAGAAGCTTTCTTT. Protein: CASSYSWNGEAFF.

This clone was counted a few times. This sequence joins TRBV25-1 and TRBJ1-1, with D possibly matching TRBD1 (5 bases). This CDR3 region has 11 residues. Germline V CDR1 and CDR2: MGHDK, SYGVNS. Trimming pared 6 bases from V and 7 bases from J, leaving 9 bases between. CDR3 sequence: CASSRGLEAFF. The CDR3 DNA reads TGTGCCAGCAGCCGGGGACTTGAAGCTTTCTTT.

This clone was picked up a small number of times. The chain carries TRBV28 and TRBJ2-5; unclear D gene. V gave up 5 bases and J gave up 5 bases, with 9 bases separating them. Germline V gene lookup returns CDR1 MDHEN and CDR2 SYDVKM. This CDR3 region has 12 residues. CDR3 DNA: TGTGCCAGCAGTCCCCTCGGTGAGACCCAGTACTTC. It yields the protein CASSPLGETQYF.

V gene TRBV6-6 combines with J gene TRBJ1-2; no clear D gene. CDR1 is MNHNY, CDR2 SVGAGI, per germline (reference sequence). Between the trimmed V and J ends, which lost 6 bases and 2 bases, there was a span of 10 bases. The CDR3 has 13 amino acids. CDR3 amino acids: CASSKTENYGYTF. Here the CDR3 DNA reads TGTGCCAGCAGCAAGACCGAGAACTATGGCTACACCTTC.

This sequence joins TRBV5-1 and TRBJ2-7; TRBD2 aligns across 7 bases. The trim removed 0 bases at V and 3 bases at J, leaving 6 bases unmatched. The CDR3 contains 15 residues. Per the germline V gene, CDR1 is SGHRS and CDR2 is YFSETQ. For the CDR3, the DNA is TGCGCCAGCAGCTTGGCATCAGGGAGGGACTACGAGCAGTACTTC. The encoded protein is CASSLASGRDYEQYF.

V usage is TRBV28 and J usage is TRBJ1-5, with D unresolved. The CDR3 runs 14 residues. The germline CDR1 and CDR2 sequences are MDHEN and SYDVKM. V lost 5 bases, J lost 0 bases, and 8 bases lay in between. In DNA form, the CDR3 reads TGTGCCAGCAGTCCTCCCGATAGCAATCAGCCCCAGCATTTT. It translates to CASSPPDSNQPQHF. Full variable domain (missing parts from reference TRBV28 and TRBJ1-5): DVKVTQSSRYLVKRTGEKVFLECVQDMDHENMFWYRQDPGLGLRLIYFSYDVKMKEKGDIPEGYSVSREKKERFSLILESASTNQTSMYLCASSPPDSNQPQHFGDGTRLSIL.

This rearrangement joins TRBV7-2 to TRBJ2-1; no clear D gene. CDR1 is SGHTA and CDR2 is FQGNSA in the germline V gene. Trimming cost V 3 bases and J 8 bases, with 11 bases left between them. The CDR3 has 13 residues. In nucleotides, the CDR3 is TGTGCCAGCAGCTTTATAGCTTGGGATGAGCAGTTCTTC. It encodes CASSFIAWDEQFF.

V and J are TRBV6-1 and TRBJ2-5; D is ambiguous. V lost 2 bases to trimming and J lost 8 bases, with 9 bases between them. Germline assignment: CDR1 MNHNS and CDR2 SASEGT. The CDR3 covers 12 residues. CDR3 protein: CASSETLGTQYF. CDR3 in DNA: TGTGCCAGCAGTGAAACCCTAGGTACCCAGTACTTC.

In regard to this clone: Other DNA sequences from this sample encode an identical CDR3 as well. J is TRBJ1-1 and V is TRBV5-1; maybe TRBD1 (5 bases). The CDR3 length is 14 residues. Trimming took 0 bases from V and 1 from J, leaving 7 bases between them. Germline-derived CDR1 and CDR2 are SGHRS and YFSETQ. The DNA for the CDR3 is TGCGCCAGCAGCTTGGGGGACCGGAACACTGAAGCTTTCTTT. It encodes CASSLGDRNTEAFF.

This rearrangement joins TRBV7-4 to TRBJ2-5; a possible D gene is TRBD1 (6 bases). This CDR3 contains 13 residues. The germline CDR1 and CDR2 sequences are SGHVT and SQSDAQ. The V end lost 5 bases, the J end lost 5 bases, and 12 bases lay between the germline ends. CDR3 sequence: CASSLGQTETQYF. CDR3 bases: TGTGCCAGCAGCCTAGGACAGACGGAGACCCAGTACTTC.

The V call is TRBV20-1, the J call TRBJ1-1; D ambiguous. V lost 2 bases and J 6 bases, leaving 7 bases between the germline ends. The CDR3 spans 11 residues. CDR1 is DFQATT and CDR2 is SNEGSKA in the germline V gene (reference sequence). The CDR3 region is CSARSPPEAFF. The CDR3 bases are TGCAGTGCTAGATCGCCCCCTGAAGCTTTCTTT.

As DNA, the CDR3 is TGTGCCAGCAGTTCCCCAGGGTTTAGACTGTTTTTT. Residues: CASSSPGFRLFF. This rearrangement joins TRBV27 to TRBJ1-4, with D maybe TRBD1 (5 bases). CDR1 and CDR2 from the germline V gene are MNHEY and SMNVEV (reference sequence). The CDR3 is 12 residues long. V was cut by 4 bases and J by 13 bases, with 13 bases left in between.

V is TRBV6-1 and J is TRBJ2-7; possible D gene TRBD2, 5 bases. The CDR3 spans 14 residues. Germline CDR1 reads MNHNS; CDR2 reads SASEGT. Trimming pared 3 bases from V and 3 bases from J, leaving 12 bases between. CDR3 in DNA: TGTGCCAGCAGTGATACTGGACTCCACTACGAGCAGTACTTC. It codes for CASSDTGLHYEQYF.

The chain carries TRBV28 and TRBJ2-5; the D call may be TRBD1 or TRBD2 (5 bases each). Germline V CDR1 and CDR2: MDHEN, SYDVKM. V lost 7 bases, J lost 3 bases, and 27 bases lay in between. The CDR3 covers 18 residues. CDR3 in amino acids: CASTSSTPREGAKETQYF. The CDR3 nucleotides read TGTGCCAGCACCTCCTCGACCCCTCGGGAAGGGGCAAAAGAGACCCAGTACTTC.

This clone was seen a handful of times. The chain recombines TRBV30 with TRBJ1-1; D remains ambiguous. CDR1 GTSNPN and CDR2 SVGIG come from the germline V gene (reference sequence). This CDR3 contains 11 residues. Trimming cost V 8 bases and J 3 bases, with 10 bases left between them. CDR3 nucleotides: TGTGCCGCCCAGGAGGACACTGAAGCTTTCTTT. Translation: CAAQEDTEAFF. Filled out from reference TRBV30 and TRBJ1-1, the complete variable domain reads SQTIHQWPATLVQPVGSPLSLECTVEGTSNPNLYWYRQAAGRGLQLLFYSVGIGQISSEVPQNLSASRPQDRQFILSSKKLLLSDSGFYLCAAQEDTEAFFGQGTRLTVV.

The chain is built from TRBV19 and TRBJ1-6, with D unresolved. There are 14 residues in the CDR3. Germline CDR1 LNHDA, CDR2 SQIVND (reference sequence). The V and J ends lost 4 bases and 12 bases respectively, with 16 bases between them. The CDR3 DNA follows: TGTGCCAGTAGTAAGAGTGGCGGAGGTGTACCCCTCCACTTT. Its translation is CASSKSGGGVPLHF.

This clone came up once. CDR3 coding DNA: TGTGCCAGCACCAATAGCGGGGGAGGAGAGACCCAGTACTTC. It yields the protein CASTNSGGGETQYF. The gene calls are TRBV4-2 and TRBJ2-5; TRBD2 matches at 9 bases. CDR1 and CDR2 from the germline V gene are LGHNA and YNFKEQ. The CDR3 runs 14 residues. Germline trimming cut 7 bases from V and 4 bases from J; bases unmatched to any gene: 7.

This clone was counted only a few times. The rearrangement joins TRBV5-4 to TRBJ1-2, with 7 bases fitting TRBD1. Per germline, CDR1 SGHNT and CDR2 YYREEE (reference sequence). With V trimmed by 3 bases and J by 4 bases, 12 bases remained unmatched. The CDR3 has 16 residues. The CDR3 DNA sequence: TGTGCCAGCAGCTCTCCGGGACAAGGGGGCCTCTATGGCTACACCTTC. As protein: CASSSPGQGGLYGYTF. Full variable domain (missing parts from reference TRBV5-4 and TRBJ1-2): ETGVTQSPTHLIKTRGQQVTLRCSSQSGHNTVSWYQQALGQGPQFIFQYYREEENGRGNFPPRFSGLQFPNYSSELNVNALELDDSALYLCASSSPGQGGLYGYTFGSGTRLTVV.

This clone came up once. The chain couples TRBV19 to TRBJ2-2, with TRBD1 matching over 9 bases. Germline-derived CDR1 and CDR2 are LNHDA and SQIVND (reference sequence). Trimming cost V 5 bases and J 6 bases; bases outside gene matches: 4. This CDR3 has 14 amino acids. For the CDR3, the DNA is TGTGCCAGTAGTGTACAGGGGGCCCCCGGGGAGCTGTTTTTT. This encodes CASSVQGAPGELFF.

The rearrangement joins TRBV6-6 to TRBJ2-3, with D possibly matching TRBD1 (5 bases). This CDR3 has 15 residues. Trimming pared 3 bases from V and 2 bases from J, leaving 12 bases between. Per germline, CDR1 MNHNY and CDR2 SVGAGI (reference sequence). This chain's CDR3 is CASSYGATNTDTQYF. The DNA of the CDR3 is TGTGCCAGCAGTTATGGGGCCACGAACACAGATACGCAGTATTTT.

This chain joins TRBV15 and TRBJ2-3; D not certain. The V end lost 4 bases, the J end lost 1 base, and 3 bases lay between the germline ends. There are 12 residues in the CDR3. Germline V lookup: CDR1 LNHNV, CDR2 YYDKDF (reference sequence). CDR3: CATSTGTDTQYF. CDR3 in DNA: TGTGCCACCAGCACGGGCACAGATACGCAGTATTTT.

The chain couples TRBV6-5 to TRBJ2-7; 11 bases fit TRBD2. The germline gives CDR1 MNHEY, CDR2 SVGAGI. After removal of 5 bases from V and 4 bases from J, the junction contained 4 bases not matched to a gene. There are 14 residues in the CDR3. CDR3 sequence (DNA): TGTGCCAGCAGTGGCGGGACTAGCGGATACGAGCAGTACTTC. It yields the protein CASSGGTSGYEQYF.

This clone was seen only a few times. For the CDR3, the DNA is TGTGCCAGCAGCGCCTTACAGGGACGCGGCTACACCTTC. As protein: CASSALQGRGYTF. The chain couples TRBV7-3 to TRBJ1-2; TRBD1 is a possible D gene (6 bases). Trimming stripped 5 bases from V and 8 bases from J, with 15 bases between. The CDR3 runs to 13 residues. Germline V gives CDR1 SGHTA, CDR2 FQGTGA.

In its sample, this clone was seen once. The V call is TRBV7-2, the J call TRBJ2-1; TRBD2 matches at 9 bases. Germline CDR1 is SGHTA and CDR2 is FQGNSA. The CDR3 totals 17 residues. After removal of 2 bases from V and 2 bases from J, the junction contained 7 bases not matched to a gene. DNA of the CDR3: TGTGCCAGCAGCTTAAAAGGCGGGAGGGTTACCTACAATGAGCAGTTCTTC. This gives the protein CASSLKGGRVTYNEQFF.

The chain has TRBV11-3 and TRBJ1-5, with a tentative D call TRBD1 (5 bases). With 0 bases removed from V and 5 bases from J, the gap between germline ends came to 17 bases. CDR3 length equals 17 residues. Germline V gene data show CDR1 as SGHNT and CDR2 as YENEEA. For the CDR3, the DNA is TGTGCCAGCAGCTTAGATCAAGGGGCTTTTGACGATCAGCCCCAGCATTTT. It translates to CASSLDQGAFDDQPQHF. The complete variable domain, with remaining parts taken from reference TRBV11-3 and TRBJ1-5, reads EAGVVQSPRYKIIEKKQPVAFWCNPISGHNTLYWYLQNLGQGPELLIRYENEEAVDDSQLPKDRFSAERLKGVDSTLKIQPAELGDSAVYLCASSLDQGAFDDQPQHFGDGTRLSIL.

The rearrangement uses TRBV14 and TRBJ2-5; D possibly corresponds to TRBD1 (6 bases). Trimming took off 8 bases at V and 2 bases at J, with 12 bases between the two ends. This CDR3 region has 13 residues. Germline V CDR1 and CDR2: SGHDN, FVKESK. This chain's CDR3 is CASARGMQETQYF. CDR3 in DNA: TGTGCCAGCGCCAGGGGAATGCAAGAGACCCAGTACTTC.

This chain links TRBV5-1 with TRBJ1-1; 7 nucleotides match TRBD1. V lost 0 bases to trimming and J lost 1 base; unmatched junction nucleotides: 3. There are 15 residues in the CDR3. Germline V lookup: CDR1 SGHRS, CDR2 YFSETQ. CDR3 coding DNA: TGCGCCAGCAGCTTGGTGGGACAGCCGAACACTGAAGCTTTCTTT. Its protein product is CASSLVGQPNTEAFF. Complete variable domain (other parts from reference TRBV5-1 and TRBJ1-1): KAGVTQTPRYLIKTRGQQVTLSCSPISGHRSVSWYQQTPGQGLQFLFEYFSETQRNKGNFPGRFSGRQFSNSRSEMNVSTLELGDSALYLCASSLVGQPNTEAFFGQGTRLTVV.